This TCR beta chain stems from a study of Graves' ophthalmopathy and Graves' hyperthyroidism. On the study more broadly: Peripheral blood (taken before any treatment) was collected at initial diagnosis.

Study-wide results and limits: The model flagged ophthalmopathy progression at approximately 70% sensitivity and under 75% specificity.

Amplified TCR beta CDR3 regions were obtained using RNA transcripts as template. The authors performed first-round RT-PCR with HTBI primers and then a second-round multiplex PCR. In TCRdb, the multiplex PCR reads were re-called with MiXCR into one record per CDR3 protein. The sample shows about 480,000 distinct CDR3 sequences, around an eighth of them seen only once. CDR3 length equals 15 residues. V lost 2 bases and J 5 bases, leaving 15 bases between the germline ends. Germline CDR1 MNHEY, CDR2 SVGAGI. Excluded were patients with other autoimmune diseases, uncontrolled infections, pregnancy or lactation. PBMCs had their origin in fresh peripheral blood (about 10 ml). This clonotype was recorded many times. What it binds is not known.

Material: blood. The chain links TRBV6-5 to TRBJ1-1, with a tentative D call TRBD1 (6 bases). This receptor was identified in a woman in her 30s with Graves' ophthalmopathy. The CDR3 DNA reads as TGTGCCAGCAGTTACCGGTCAGGGGCAAGGACTGAAGCTTTCTTT. Its translation is CASSYRSGARTEAFF.